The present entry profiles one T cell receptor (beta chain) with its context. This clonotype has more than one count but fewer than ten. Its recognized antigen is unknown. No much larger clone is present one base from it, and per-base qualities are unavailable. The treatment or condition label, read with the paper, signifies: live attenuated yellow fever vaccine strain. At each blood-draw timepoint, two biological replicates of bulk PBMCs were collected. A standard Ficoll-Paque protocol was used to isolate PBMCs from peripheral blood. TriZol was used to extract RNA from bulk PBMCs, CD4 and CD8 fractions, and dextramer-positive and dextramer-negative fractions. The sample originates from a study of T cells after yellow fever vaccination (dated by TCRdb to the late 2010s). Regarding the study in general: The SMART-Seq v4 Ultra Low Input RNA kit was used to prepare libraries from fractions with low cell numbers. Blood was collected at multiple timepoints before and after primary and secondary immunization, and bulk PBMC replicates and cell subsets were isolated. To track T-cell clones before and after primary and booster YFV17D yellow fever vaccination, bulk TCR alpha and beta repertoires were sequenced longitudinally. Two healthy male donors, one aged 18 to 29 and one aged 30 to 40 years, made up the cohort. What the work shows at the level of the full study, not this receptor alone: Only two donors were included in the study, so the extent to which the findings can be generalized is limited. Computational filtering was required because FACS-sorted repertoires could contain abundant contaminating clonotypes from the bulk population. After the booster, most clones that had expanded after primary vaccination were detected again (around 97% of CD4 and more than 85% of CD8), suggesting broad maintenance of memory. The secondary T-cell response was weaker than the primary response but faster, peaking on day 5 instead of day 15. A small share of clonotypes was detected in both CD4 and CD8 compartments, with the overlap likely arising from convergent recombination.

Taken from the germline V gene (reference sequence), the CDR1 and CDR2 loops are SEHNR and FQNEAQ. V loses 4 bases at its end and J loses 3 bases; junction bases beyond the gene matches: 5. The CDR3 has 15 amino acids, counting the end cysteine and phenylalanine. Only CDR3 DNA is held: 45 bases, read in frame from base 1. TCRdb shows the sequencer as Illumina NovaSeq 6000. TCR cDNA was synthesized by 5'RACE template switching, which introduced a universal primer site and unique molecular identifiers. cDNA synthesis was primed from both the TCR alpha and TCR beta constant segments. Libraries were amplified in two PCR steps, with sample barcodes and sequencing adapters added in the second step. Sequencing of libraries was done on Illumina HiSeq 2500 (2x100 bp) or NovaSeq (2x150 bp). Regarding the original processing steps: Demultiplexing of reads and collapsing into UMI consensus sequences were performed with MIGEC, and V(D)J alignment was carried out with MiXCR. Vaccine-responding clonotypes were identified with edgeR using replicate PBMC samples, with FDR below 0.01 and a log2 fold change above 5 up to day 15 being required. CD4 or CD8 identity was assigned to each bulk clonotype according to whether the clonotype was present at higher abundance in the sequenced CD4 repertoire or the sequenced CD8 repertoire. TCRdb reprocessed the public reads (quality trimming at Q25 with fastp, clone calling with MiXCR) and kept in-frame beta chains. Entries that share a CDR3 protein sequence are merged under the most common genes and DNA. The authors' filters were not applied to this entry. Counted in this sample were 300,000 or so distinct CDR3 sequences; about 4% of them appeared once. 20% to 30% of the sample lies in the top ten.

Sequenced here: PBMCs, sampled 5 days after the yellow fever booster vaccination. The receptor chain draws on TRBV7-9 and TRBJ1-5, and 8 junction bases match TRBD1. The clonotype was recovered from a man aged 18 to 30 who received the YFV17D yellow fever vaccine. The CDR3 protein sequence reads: CASSSDRANNQPQHF. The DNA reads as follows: TGTGCCAGCAGCTCGGACAGGGCAAACAATCAGCCCCAGCATTTT.